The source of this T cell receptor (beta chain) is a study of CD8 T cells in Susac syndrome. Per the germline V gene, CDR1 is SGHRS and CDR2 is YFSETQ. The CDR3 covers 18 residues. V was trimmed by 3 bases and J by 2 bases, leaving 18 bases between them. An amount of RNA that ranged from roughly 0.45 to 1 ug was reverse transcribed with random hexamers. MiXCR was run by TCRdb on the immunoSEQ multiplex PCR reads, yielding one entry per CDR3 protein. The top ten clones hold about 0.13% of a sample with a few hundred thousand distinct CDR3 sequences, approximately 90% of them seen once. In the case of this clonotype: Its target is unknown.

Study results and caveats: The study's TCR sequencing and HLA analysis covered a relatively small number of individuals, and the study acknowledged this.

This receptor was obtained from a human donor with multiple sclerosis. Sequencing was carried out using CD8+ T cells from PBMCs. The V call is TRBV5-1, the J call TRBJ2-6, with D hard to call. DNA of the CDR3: TGCGCCAGCAGCTCCCTTGTCGTTACTAAGGCTGGGGCCAACGTCCTGACTTTC. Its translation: CASSSLVVTKAGANVLTF. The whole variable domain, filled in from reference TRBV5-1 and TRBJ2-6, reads KAGVTQTPRYLIKTRGQQVTLSCSPISGHRSVSWYQQTPGQGLQFLFEYFSETQRNKGNFPGRFSGRQFSNSRSEMNVSTLELGDSALYLCASSSLVVTKAGANVLTFGAGSRLTVL.